This passage covers 2 T cell receptor beta chains from one sample sequenced in a study of blood T cell repertoires in COVID-19. Measured with immunoSEQ multiplex PCR; TCRdb has only the in-frame clones, and not every one. Of about 200,000 clones in the sample, approximately 91% were seen once. Sequencing used peripheral blood. Every receptor here comes from a man aged 50-59 years with COVID-19, enrolled during active disease.

This rearrangement joins TRBV28 to TRBJ1-2; D is uncertain. Trimming took off 5 bases at V and 4 bases at J, with 5 bases between the two ends. Looked up from germline, CDR1 is MDHEN and CDR2 is SYDVKM. The length of the CDR3 is 11 residues. The CDR3 bases are TGTGCCAGCAGTCACTCCTATGGCTACACCTTC. This encodes CASSHSYGYTF.

This clone has a single count. The chain combines TRBV9 with TRBJ1-3; 8 nucleotides line up with TRBD1. The CDR3 has 16 amino acids. The V segment lost 4 bases and the J segment 0 bases; nucleotides outside the gene matches: 6. From germline, CDR1 is SGDLS and CDR2 YYNGEE. This CDR3 reads CASSTDRVPSGNTIYF. The CDR3 coding sequence is TGTGCCAGCAGCACGGACAGGGTCCCCTCTGGAAACACCATATATTTT.